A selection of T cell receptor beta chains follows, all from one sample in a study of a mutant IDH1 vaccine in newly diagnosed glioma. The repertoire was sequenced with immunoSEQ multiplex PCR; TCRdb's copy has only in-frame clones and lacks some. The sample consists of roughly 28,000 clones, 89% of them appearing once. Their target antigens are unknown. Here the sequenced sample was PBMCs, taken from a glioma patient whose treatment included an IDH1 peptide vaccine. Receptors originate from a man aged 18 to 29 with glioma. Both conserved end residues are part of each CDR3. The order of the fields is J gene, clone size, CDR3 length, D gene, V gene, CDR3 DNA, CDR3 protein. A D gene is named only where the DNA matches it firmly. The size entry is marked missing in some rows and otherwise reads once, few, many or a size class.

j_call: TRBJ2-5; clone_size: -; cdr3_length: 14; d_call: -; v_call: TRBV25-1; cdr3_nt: TGTGCCAGCAGTGACCGGGACGACCAAGAGACCCAGTACTTC; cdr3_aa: CASSDRDDQETQYF
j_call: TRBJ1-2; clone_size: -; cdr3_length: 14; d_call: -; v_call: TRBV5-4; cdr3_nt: TGTGCCAGCAGCTTGGCTCGGGCAGACTATGGCTACACCTTC; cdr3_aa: CASSLARADYGYTF
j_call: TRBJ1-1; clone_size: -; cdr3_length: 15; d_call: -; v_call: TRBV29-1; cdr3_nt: TGCAGCGCTAGGGAACAGGGAGTGGGGAACACTGAAGCTTTCTTT; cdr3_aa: CSAREQGVGNTEAFF
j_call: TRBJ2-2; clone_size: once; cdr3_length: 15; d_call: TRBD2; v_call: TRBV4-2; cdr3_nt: TGTGCCAGCAGCCTCGGGACTAGCGGGAGGGGGGAGCTGTTTTTT; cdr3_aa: CASSLGTSGRGELFF
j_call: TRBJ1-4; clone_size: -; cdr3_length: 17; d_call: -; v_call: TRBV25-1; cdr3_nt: TGTGCCAGCAGTGAATTTGGAGGAGGGCGCTCTAGTGAAAAACTGTTTTTT; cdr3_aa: CASSEFGGGRSSEKLFF
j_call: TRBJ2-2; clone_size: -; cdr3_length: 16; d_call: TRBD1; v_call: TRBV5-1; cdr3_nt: TGCGCCAGCAGCTTTAAAGGACAGGGGAACACCGGGGAGCTGTTTTTT; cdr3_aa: CASSFKGQGNTGELFF
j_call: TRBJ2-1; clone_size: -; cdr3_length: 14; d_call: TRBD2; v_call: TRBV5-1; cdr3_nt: TGCGCCAGCAGCCGAAGCGGGAGAGCAAATGAGCAGTTCTTC; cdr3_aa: CASSRSGRANEQFF
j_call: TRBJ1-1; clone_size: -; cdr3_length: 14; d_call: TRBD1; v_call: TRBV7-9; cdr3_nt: TGTGCCAGCAGCTACCCAGGGGGGAACACTGAAGCTTTCTTT; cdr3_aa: CASSYPGGNTEAFF
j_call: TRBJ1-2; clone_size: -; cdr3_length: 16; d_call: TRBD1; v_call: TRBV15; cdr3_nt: TGTGCCACCAGCAGAGATCGCGGATCCTCACAGGGGGGCTACACCTTC; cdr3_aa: CATSRDRGSSQGGYTF
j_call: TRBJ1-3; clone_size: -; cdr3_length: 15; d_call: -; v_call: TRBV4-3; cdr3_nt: TGCGCCAGCAGCCAAGGCAGGACCATCGGAAACACCATATATTTT; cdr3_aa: CASSQGRTIGNTIYF
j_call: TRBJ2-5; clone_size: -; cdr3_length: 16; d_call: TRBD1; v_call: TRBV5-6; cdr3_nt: TGTGCCAGCAGCTTGGGGGACAGGGGGTTTGGGGAGACCCAGTACTTC; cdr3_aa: CASSLGDRGFGETQYF
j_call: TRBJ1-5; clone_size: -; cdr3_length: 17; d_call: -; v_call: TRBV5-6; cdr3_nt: TGTGCCAGCAGCTCGATGATGGGACGGATGTTCAATCAGCCCCAGCATTTT; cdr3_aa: CASSSMMGRMFNQPQHF
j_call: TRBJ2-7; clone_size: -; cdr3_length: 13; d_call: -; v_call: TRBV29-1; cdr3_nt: TGCAGCGTTGAAGATAACGTAGACTACGAGCAGTACTTC; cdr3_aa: CSVEDNVDYEQYF
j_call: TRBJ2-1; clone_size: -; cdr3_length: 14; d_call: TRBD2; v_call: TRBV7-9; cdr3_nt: TGTGCCAGCAGCTCGGGAGGGGACTACAATGAGCAGTTCTTC; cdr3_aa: CASSSGGDYNEQFF
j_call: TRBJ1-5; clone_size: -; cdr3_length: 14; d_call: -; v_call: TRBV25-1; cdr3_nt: TGTGCCAGCAGTCCCTCTCAGGGGCTTCAGCCCCAGCATTTT; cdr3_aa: CASSPSQGLQPQHF
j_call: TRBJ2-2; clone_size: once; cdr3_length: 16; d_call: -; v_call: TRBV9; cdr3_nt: TGTGCCAGCAGCTCAAGGGGGGACCTGAACACCGGGGAGCTGTTTTTT; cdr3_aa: CASSSRGDLNTGELFF
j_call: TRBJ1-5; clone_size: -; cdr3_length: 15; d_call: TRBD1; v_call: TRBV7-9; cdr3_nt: TGTGCCAGCAGCCAGGGAGGGACAGAACATCAGCCCCAGCATTTT; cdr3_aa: CASSQGGTEHQPQHF
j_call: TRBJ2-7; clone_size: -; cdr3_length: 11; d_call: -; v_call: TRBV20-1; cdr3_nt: TGCAGTCCCCGTCGGCAGGCCGAGCAGTACTTC; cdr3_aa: CSPRRQAEQYF
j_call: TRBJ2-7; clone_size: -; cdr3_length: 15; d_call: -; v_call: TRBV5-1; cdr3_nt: TGCGCCAGCAGCTTGTCGGGGACGAGGTCCTACGAGCAGTACTTC; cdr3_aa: CASSLSGTRSYEQYF
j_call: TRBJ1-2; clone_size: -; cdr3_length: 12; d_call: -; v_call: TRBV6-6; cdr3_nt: TGTGCCAGCAGCGACAGTAACTATGGCTACACCTTC; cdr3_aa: CASSDSNYGYTF
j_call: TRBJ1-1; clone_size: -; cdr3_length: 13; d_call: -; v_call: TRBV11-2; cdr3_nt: TGTGCCAGCAGCTTCCGGGGGAACACTGAAGCTTTCTTT; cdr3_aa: CASSFRGNTEAFF
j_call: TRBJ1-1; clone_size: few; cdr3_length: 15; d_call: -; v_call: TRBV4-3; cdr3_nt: TGCGCCAGCAGCCAAGATAGGGTCGGGAACACTGAAGCTTTCTTT; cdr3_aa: CASSQDRVGNTEAFF
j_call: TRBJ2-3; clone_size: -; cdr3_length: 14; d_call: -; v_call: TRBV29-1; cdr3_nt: TGCAGCGTTGGTCTCCTTGGGGGCACAGATACGCAGTATTTT; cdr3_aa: CSVGLLGGTDTQYF
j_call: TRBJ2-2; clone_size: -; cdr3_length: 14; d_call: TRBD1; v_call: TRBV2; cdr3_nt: TGTGCCAGCGGAATACAGGGGGCAGCCGGGGAGCTGTTTTTT; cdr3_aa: CASGIQGAAGELFF
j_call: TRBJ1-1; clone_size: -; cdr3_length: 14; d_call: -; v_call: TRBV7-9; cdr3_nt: TGTGCCAGCAGCTTATCCATTTCGAACACTGAAGCTTTCTTT; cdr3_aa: CASSLSISNTEAFF
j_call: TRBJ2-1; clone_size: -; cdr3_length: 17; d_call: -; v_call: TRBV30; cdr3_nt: TGTGCCTGGAGTGTTTCGGGGTGGCAGGGCTCCTACAATGAGCAGTTCTTC; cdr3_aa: CAWSVSGWQGSYNEQFF
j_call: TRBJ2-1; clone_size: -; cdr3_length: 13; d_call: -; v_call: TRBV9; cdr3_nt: TGTGCCAGCAGCGGGGGGGCGGGCAATGAGCAGTTCTTC; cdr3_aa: CASSGGAGNEQFF
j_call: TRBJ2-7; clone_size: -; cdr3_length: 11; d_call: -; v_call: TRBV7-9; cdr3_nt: TGTGCCAGCAGCCCCGGAGGCGAGCAGTACTTC; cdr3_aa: CASSPGGEQYF
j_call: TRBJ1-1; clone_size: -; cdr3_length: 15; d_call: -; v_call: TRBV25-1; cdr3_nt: TGTGCCAGCAGTGAGTCTGGACCCGGGACCCTAGAAGCTTTCTTT; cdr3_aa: CASSESGPGTLEAFF
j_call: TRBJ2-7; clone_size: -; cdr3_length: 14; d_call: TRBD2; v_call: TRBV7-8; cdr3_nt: TGTGCCAGCAGCCGGGGGGGGAGCTCCTACGAGCAGTACTTC; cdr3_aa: CASSRGGSSYEQYF
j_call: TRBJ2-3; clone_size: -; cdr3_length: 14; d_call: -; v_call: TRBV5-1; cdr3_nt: TGCGCCAGCAGCTCGGGACTCGCAACAGATACGCAGTATTTT; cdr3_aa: CASSSGLATDTQYF
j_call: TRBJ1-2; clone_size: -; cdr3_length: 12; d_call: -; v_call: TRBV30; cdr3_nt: TGTGCCTGGAGTGTAAACCGGGGTTACCTCACCTTC; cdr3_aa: CAWSVNRGYLTF
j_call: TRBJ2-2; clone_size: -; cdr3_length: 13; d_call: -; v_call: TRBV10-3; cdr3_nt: TGTGCCATCAGTGAGAGTGCCACCGGGGAGCTGTTTTTT; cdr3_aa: CAISESATGELFF
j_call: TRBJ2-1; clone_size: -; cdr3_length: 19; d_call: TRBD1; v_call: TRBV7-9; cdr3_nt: TGTGCCAGCAGCTCGACGACAGGGGCCTGGGGGTCTTCCTACAATGAGCAGTTCTTC; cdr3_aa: CASSSTTGAWGSSYNEQFF
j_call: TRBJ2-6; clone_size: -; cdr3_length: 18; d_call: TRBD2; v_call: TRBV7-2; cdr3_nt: TGTGCCAGCAGTCCAGGGACTAGCGGACTCTCTGGGGCCAACGTCCTGACTTTC; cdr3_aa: CASSPGTSGLSGANVLTF
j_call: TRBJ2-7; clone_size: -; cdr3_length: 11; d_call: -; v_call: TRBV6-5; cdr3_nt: TGTGCCAGCAGTTCCTATTACGAGCAGTACTTC; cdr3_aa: CASSSYYEQYF
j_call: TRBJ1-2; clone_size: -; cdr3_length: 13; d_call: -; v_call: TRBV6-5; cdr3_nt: TGTGCCAGTCATCAAGCGGGGCAAAGGGGCTACACCTTC; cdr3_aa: CASHQAGQRGYTF
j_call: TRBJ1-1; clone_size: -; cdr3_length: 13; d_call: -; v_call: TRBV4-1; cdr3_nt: TGCGCCAGCAGCCACCTGGGGGGTACTGAAGCTTTCTTT; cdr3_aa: CASSHLGGTEAFF
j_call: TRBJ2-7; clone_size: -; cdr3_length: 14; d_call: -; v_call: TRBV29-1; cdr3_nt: TGCAGCGTTGAAAACCCGGGACCAGGCTACGAGCAGTACTTC; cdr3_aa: CSVENPGPGYEQYF
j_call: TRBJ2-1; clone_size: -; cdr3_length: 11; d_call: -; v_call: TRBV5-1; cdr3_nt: TGCGCCAGCAGAGCTAGCGTCGAGCAGTTCTTC; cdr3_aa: CASRASVEQFF
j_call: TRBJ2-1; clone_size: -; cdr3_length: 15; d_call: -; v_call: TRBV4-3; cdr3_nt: TGCGCCAGCAGCCAAGACAGGACTTCCTACAATGAGCAGTTCTTC; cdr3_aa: CASSQDRTSYNEQFF
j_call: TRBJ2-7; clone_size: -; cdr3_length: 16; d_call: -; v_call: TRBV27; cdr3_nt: TGTGCCAGCAGTGTGGAATGGACTCGTTCGTGGTCCGAGCAGTACTTC; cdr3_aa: CASSVEWTRSWSEQYF
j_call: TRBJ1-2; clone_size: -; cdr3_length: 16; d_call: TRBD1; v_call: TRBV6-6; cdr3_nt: TGTGCCAGCAGGGGAGGGGGACAGTACCCTAACTATGGCTACACCTTC; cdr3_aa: CASRGGGQYPNYGYTF
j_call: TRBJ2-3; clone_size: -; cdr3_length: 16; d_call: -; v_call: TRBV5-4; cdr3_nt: TGTGCCAGCAGCTTGAAGGGGGCGGGAGTAACAGATACGCAGTATTTT; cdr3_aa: CASSLKGAGVTDTQYF
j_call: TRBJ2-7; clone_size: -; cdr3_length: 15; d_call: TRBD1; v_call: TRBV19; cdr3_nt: TGTGCCAGTAGTTCCTCAGGGGGCGAGGGCTACGAGCAGTACTTC; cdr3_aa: CASSSSGGEGYEQYF
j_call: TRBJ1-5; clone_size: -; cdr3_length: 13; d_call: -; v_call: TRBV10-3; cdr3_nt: TGTGCCATCAGTGAAGAGGGGGGACAGCCCCAGCATTTT; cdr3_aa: CAISEEGGQPQHF
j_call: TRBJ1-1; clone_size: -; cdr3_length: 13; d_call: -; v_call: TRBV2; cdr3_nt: TGTGCCAGCAGTGAACCCGAGGGGACTGAAGCTTTCTTT; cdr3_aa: CASSEPEGTEAFF
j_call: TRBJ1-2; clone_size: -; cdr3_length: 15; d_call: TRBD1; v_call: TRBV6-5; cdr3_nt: TGTGCCAGCAGTTCCACCGGGACAGCAAACTATGGCTACACCTTC; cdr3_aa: CASSSTGTANYGYTF
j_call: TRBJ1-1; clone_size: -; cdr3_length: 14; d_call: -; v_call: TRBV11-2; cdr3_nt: TGTGCCAGCAGCCCTCGGACGGGGAACACTGAAGCTTTCTTT; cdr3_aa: CASSPRTGNTEAFF
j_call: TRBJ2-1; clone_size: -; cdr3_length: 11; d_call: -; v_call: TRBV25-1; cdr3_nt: TGTGCCAGCAGTGCCACGGGTGAGCAGTTCTTC; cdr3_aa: CASSATGEQFF
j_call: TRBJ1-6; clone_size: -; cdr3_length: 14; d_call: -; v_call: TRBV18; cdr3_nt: TGTGCCAGCTCAAGTATCGTGGGGGATTCACCCCTCCACTTT; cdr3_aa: CASSSIVGDSPLHF
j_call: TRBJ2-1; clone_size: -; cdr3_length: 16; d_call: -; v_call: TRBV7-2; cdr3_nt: TGTGCCAGCAGCTTAGCTCACACAGGGTCCTACAATGAGCAGTTCTTC; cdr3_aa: CASSLAHTGSYNEQFF
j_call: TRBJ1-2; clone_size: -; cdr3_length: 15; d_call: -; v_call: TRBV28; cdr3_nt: TGTGCCAGCAGGTCCCCCGACAGGACAATCTATGGCTACACCTTC; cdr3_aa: CASRSPDRTIYGYTF